These T cell receptor beta chains were read from a single sample in a study of technical replicates of blood from a handful of donors. Only in-frame clones appear in the TCRdb table, and some are missing; sequencing was by immunoSEQ multiplex PCR. The data hold about 79,000 clones, with 91% observed a single time. Sequenced sample: T cells isolated from PBMCs. The receptors stem from a human donor in good health. Some clones in this sample may be carry-over from other donors' samples. CDR3s leave out the opening cysteine and the closing phenylalanine or tryptophan. Fields, in order: V gene, CDR3 protein.

TRBV29-1,SVGPGGGDTQY
TRBV7-2,ASSLASVSSGANVLT
TRBV7-9,ASSLAGQGINGYT
TRBV29-1,SVERGYEQY
TRBV7-9,ASSYLRLAAVTDTQY
TRBV5-6,ASSLVSRLDTEAF
TRBV19,ASTTGQYDGYT
TRBV28,ASSSIRTSGKSNEQF
TRBV6-1,ASNTQGWTGELF
TRBV7-2,ASSFRQALGQPQH
TRBV5-1,ASSGQNYSYEQY
TRBV13,ASSIGSGGSQETQY
TRBV29-1,SVASGGEGTQY
TRBV13,ASSSVAEAYEQY
TRBV4-1,ASTQGTFSYEQY
TRBV11-2,ASSLAMPYGYT
TRBV9,ASSGGTSGNVGEQF